These 28 T cell receptor beta chains came from one sample sequenced in a study of cytomegalovirus exposure and HLA in healthy donors (TCRdb year 2017). The library came from the immunoSEQ multiplex PCR assay. For the multiplex PCR, a mixture combining 60 forward primers for TCR Vbeta segments and 13 reverse primers for TCR Jbeta segments was used. TCRdb took over this immuneACCESS table, retaining in-frame rearrangements with V and J assigned. Such tables are incomplete; in checked studies, under half of the missing clones stem from an unresolved V gene, and the remainder is unexplained. The sample table records fewer than 250,000 clones; around 79% of these occur just once. Around 0.4% of the sample belongs to the ten largest clones. Sequenced material: PBMCs. The receptors were sampled from a male donor in good health and CMV-seropositive.

V and J are TRBV5-1 and TRBJ2-2; possible D gene TRBD2, 6 bases. Between the trimmed V and J ends, which lost 6 bases and 1 base, there was a span of 13 bases. The germline CDR1 and CDR2 sequences are SGHRS and YFSETQ. CDR3 size: 15 residues. The DNA for the CDR3 is TGCGCCAGCACGTACCCCGGGGGGAACACCGGGGAGCTGTTTTTT. Translating gives CASTYPGGNTGELFF. The whole variable domain, filled in from reference TRBV5-1 and TRBJ2-2, reads KAGVTQTPRYLIKTRGQQVTLSCSPISGHRSVSWYQQTPGQGLQFLFEYFSETQRNKGNFPGRFSGRQFSNSRSEMNVSTLELGDSALYLCASTYPGGNTGELFFGEGSRLTVL.

The genes are TRBV7-3 and TRBJ2-3; D call uncertain. The V end lost 2 bases, the J end lost 2 bases, and 11 bases lay between the germline ends. Germline V gene data show CDR1 as SGHTA and CDR2 as FQGTGA. The CDR3 spans 15 residues. DNA of the CDR3: TGTGCCAGCAGCTTAGGCATGCTCCCCACAGATACGCAGTATTTT. Residues: CASSLGMLPTDTQYF.

The genes are TRBV30 and TRBJ2-3; a weak D match, TRBD2 (6 bases). The germline V gene encodes CDR1 GTSNPN and CDR2 SVGIG (reference sequence). The V and J ends lost 2 bases and 6 bases respectively, with 15 bases between them. This CDR3 comprises 14 residues. The CDR3 region is CAWSKKIAADTQYF. The DNA for the CDR3 is TGTGCCTGGAGTAAGAAAATAGCGGCGGATACGCAGTATTTT.

The rearrangement links TRBV6-6 to TRBJ2-6; D unresolved. There are 15 residues in the CDR3. V gave up 8 bases and J gave up 1 base, with 12 bases separating them. The germline gives CDR1 MNHNY, CDR2 SVGAGI (reference sequence). The chain's CDR3 is CASLEYVSGANVLTF. The CDR3 DNA is TGTGCCAGCCTAGAATATGTTTCTGGGGCCAACGTCCTGACTTTC.

The sample holds a few counts of this clone. The V call is TRBV7-2, the J call TRBJ1-1, with D uncertain. The germline V and J ends were trimmed by 5 bases and 1 base, with 8 bases remaining between them. The CDR3 has 13 amino acids. Germline V CDR1 and CDR2: SGHTA, FQGNSA. DNA for the CDR3: TGTGCCAGCAGCCGGGGTCGGAACACTGAAGCTTTCTTT. Translation gives CASSRGRNTEAFF.

The genes are TRBV6-5 and TRBJ1-1, with TRBD1 as a possible D gene (5 bases). The CDR3 is 11 amino acids. V lost 5 bases to trimming and J lost 6 bases, with 7 bases between them. In germline, CDR1 is MNHEY, CDR2 SVGAGI. The CDR3 region has the DNA TGTGCCAGCAGTCAGGGTTCTGAAGCTTTCTTT. Its protein product is CASSQGSEAFF.

This clone was seen only once. V gene TRBV6-5 combines with J gene TRBJ2-7; 9 bases are shared with TRBD2. V shed 9 bases and J 3 bases; nucleotides not matched to a gene: 6. The CDR3 is 13 residues long. Germline V lookup: CDR1 MNHEY, CDR2 SVGAGI. CDR3 amino acids: CASTGTSSYEQYF. CDR3 in DNA: TGTGCCAGTACCGGGACTAGCAGCTACGAGCAGTACTTC.

V and J are TRBV29-1 and TRBJ2-3; tentative D call: TRBD1 (6 bases). Looked up from germline, CDR1 is SQVTM and CDR2 is ANQGSEA. Trimming took off 2 bases at V and 0 bases at J, with 9 bases between the two ends. The CDR3 is 14 residues long. Here the CDR3 reads CSVERQGSTDTQYF. The CDR3 DNA sequence: TGCAGCGTTGAAAGGCAGGGGAGCACAGATACGCAGTATTTT.

J is TRBJ1-1 and V is TRBV7-2; TRBD1 is a possible D gene (5 bases). There are 14 residues in the CDR3. From germline, CDR1 is SGHTA and CDR2 FQGNSA. V lost 5 bases and J lost 2, with 12 bases in between. The CDR3 region is CASSRTRVNTEAFF. For the CDR3, the DNA is TGTGCCAGCAGCAGAACCAGGGTTAACACTGAAGCTTTCTTT.

The chain is built from TRBV7-2 and TRBJ2-3; 9 positions match TRBD2. V trimming: 2 bases; J trimming: 8 bases; junction bases outside the gene matches: 17. Germline V gene lookup returns CDR1 SGHTA and CDR2 FQGNSA. The CDR3 contains 18 residues. The DNA of the CDR3 is TGTGCCAGCAGCTTAAGCTTAGCGGGAGCACGAAGTGGGGGTACGCAGTATTTT. Amino acid sequence: CASSLSLAGARSGGTQYF.

This rearrangement joins TRBV18 to TRBJ2-7; 13 bases line up with TRBD2. Germline lookup yields CDR1 KGHSH and CDR2 LQKENI. After removal of 4 bases from V and 5 bases from J, the junction contained 20 bases not matched to a gene. This CDR3 region has 20 residues. The CDR3 loop is CASSRVPGTGTSGKRDEQYF. CDR3 in DNA: TGTGCCAGCTCACGCGTACCTGGGACAGGGACTAGCGGGAAACGAGACGAGCAGTACTTC.

This clone showed up just a few times. The chain joins TRBV7-2 to TRBJ2-5; the D gene is possibly TRBD2 (7 bases). The germline V gene has CDR1 SGHTA and CDR2 FQGNSA. V was clipped by 5 bases and J by 7 bases, with 14 bases between them. CDR3 length equals 13 residues. As DNA, the CDR3 is TGTGCCAGCAGCGCAGAGGGGGGGCGGACCCAGTACTTC. Its translation: CASSAEGGRTQYF.

This chain joins TRBV6-1 and TRBJ1-5; D gene ambiguous. This CDR3 region has 13 residues. The V end was cut by 6 bases, the J end by 5 bases, with 11 bases between. Germline assignment: CDR1 MNHNS and CDR2 SASEGT. The CDR3: CASSTREDQPQHF. The CDR3 nucleotides read TGTGCCAGCAGCACACGGGAAGATCAGCCCCAGCATTTT.

This sequence joins TRBV7-2 and TRBJ1-4; tentatively, D is TRBD1 (6 bases). Trimming removed 6 bases at V and 7 bases at J, with 21 bases between. Germline CDR1 is SGHTA and CDR2 is FQGNSA. CDR3 length: 16 residues. CDR3 amino acids: CASSYSGTSGSEKLFF. The CDR3, as DNA: TGTGCCAGCAGTTACTCAGGGACAAGTGGTAGTGAAAAACTGTTTTTT.

The chain couples TRBV21-1 to TRBJ2-5; TRBD1 is taken as the D call from the table, unchecked against the DNA. TRBV21-1 is reported as a pseudogene. The CDR3 extends over 13 amino acids. The CDR3 region has the DNA TGTGCCAGCAGCAAACCGCAGGGAGAGACCCAGTACTTC. As protein: CASSKPQGETQYF.

J is TRBJ2-7 and V is TRBV7-2; 9 bases align to TRBD2. CDR3 size: 18 residues. Germline V CDR1 and CDR2: SGHTA, FQGNSA. Trimming took 5 bases from V and 3 from J; bases not matched to a gene: 17. The CDR3: CASSSRGTSFPIGYEQYF. As DNA, the CDR3 is TGTGCCAGCAGCAGCAGAGGGACTAGCTTCCCTATCGGCTACGAGCAGTACTTC. Full variable domain (rest looked up from reference TRBV7-2 and TRBJ2-7): GAGVSQSPSNKVTEKGKDVELRCDPISGHTALYWYRQSLGQGLEFLIYFQGNSAPDKSGLPSDRFSAERTGGSVSTLTIQRTQQEDSAVYLCASSSRGTSFPIGYEQYFGPGTRLTVT.

CDR3 bases: TGTGCCACCAGCATGGGCACTGCAACTAATGAAAAACTGTTTTTT. Translated: CATSMGTATNEKLFF. The rearrangement joins TRBV15 to TRBJ1-4; D unresolved. Germline loops: CDR1 LNHNV, CDR2 YYDKDF (reference sequence). V gave up 4 bases and J gave up 0 bases, with 9 bases separating them. The CDR3 is 15 residues long. Full variable domain (missing parts from reference TRBV15 and TRBJ1-4): DAMVIQNPRYQVTQFGKPVTLSCSQTLNHNVMYWYQQKSSQAPKLLFHYYDKDFNNEADTPDNFQSRRPNTSFCFLDIRSPGLGDTAMYLCATSMGTATNEKLFFGSGTQLSVL.

The chain has TRBV5-6 and TRBJ1-2, with TRBD1 as a possible D gene (5 bases). The CDR3 totals 13 residues. V dropped 2 bases and J dropped 4 bases, with 9 bases sitting between them. Germline lookup yields CDR1 SGHDT and CDR2 YYEEEE. DNA for the CDR3: TGTGCCAGCAGCTTCAGGGAGGGCTATGGCTACACCTTC. Translation gives CASSFREGYGYTF. Full variable domain (rest looked up from reference TRBV5-6 and TRBJ1-2): DAGVTQSPTHLIKTRGQQVTLRCSPKSGHDTVSWYQQALGQGPQFIFQYYEEEERQRGNFPDRFSGHQFPNYSSELNVNALLLGDSALYLCASSFREGYGYTFGSGTRLTVV.

This clone was seen just once. Given a much more abundant clone one base away, this may be a read error. The gene calls are TRBV7-9 and TRBJ1-3; 7 bases are shared with TRBD1. CDR3 length: 13 residues. The V gene's germline CDR1 is SEHNR and CDR2 FQNEAQ (reference sequence). V was clipped by 6 bases and J by 4 bases; unmatched bases: 3. The CDR3, as DNA: TGTGCCAGCAGTCACAGGGGCGGAAACACCATATATTTT. Translated, it gives CASSHRGGNTIYF.

The J gene is TRBJ2-2, the V gene TRBV7-8; perhaps TRBD1 as D (6 bases). V was shortened by 0 bases and J by 4 bases, with 9 bases between the two germline ends. The V gene's germline CDR1 is SGHVS and CDR2 FQNEAQ. This CDR3 is 15 amino acids long. The CDR3 sequence is CASSLAGASTGELFF. The CDR3 region has the DNA TGTGCCAGCAGCTTAGCGGGGGCCTCCACCGGGGAGCTGTTTTTT.

The chain links TRBV30 to TRBJ2-7; 9 nucleotides match TRBD2. Germline V gene lookup returns CDR1 GTSNPN and CDR2 SVGIG (reference sequence). The CDR3 loop spans 15 amino acids. V was clipped by 1 base and J by 3 bases; unmatched bases: 7. The CDR3 DNA follows: TGTGCCTGGAGTGGGCGGGGGGGCGCCCACTACGAGCAGTACTTC. The encoded protein is CAWSGRGGAHYEQYF.

This chain uses TRBV19 with TRBJ2-1, with D possibly TRBD1 on 5 matching bases. The germline CDR1 and CDR2 sequences are LNHDA and SQIVND (reference sequence). V was shortened by 3 bases and J by 7 bases, with 16 bases between the two germline ends. The CDR3 loop spans 15 amino acids. The CDR3 region has the DNA TGTGCCAGTAGTATTGCGCTACAGGTGTGGAATGAGCAGTTCTTC. The encoded protein is CASSIALQVWNEQFF. Full variable domain (rest looked up from reference TRBV19 and TRBJ2-1): DGGITQSPKYLFRKEGQNVTLSCEQNLNHDAMYWYRQDPGQGLRLIYYSQIVNDFQKGDIAEGYSVSREKKESFPLTVTSAQKNPTAFYLCASSIALQVWNEQFFGPGTRLTVL.

CDR3: CASSSPAGGFTGELFF. DNA for the CDR3: TGTGCCAGCAGCTCTCCCGCGGGGGGTTTCACCGGGGAGCTGTTTTTT. The chain recombines TRBV11-3 with TRBJ2-2, with 8 bases matching TRBD2. The CDR3 loop spans 16 amino acids. V gave up 4 bases and J gave up 4 bases; unmatched junction bases: 8. Per the germline V gene, CDR1 is SGHNT and CDR2 is YENEEA. Together with reference TRBV11-3 and TRBJ2-2, the CDR3 gives the full variable domain: EAGVVQSPRYKIIEKKQPVAFWCNPISGHNTLYWYLQNLGQGPELLIRYENEEAVDDSQLPKDRFSAERLKGVDSTLKIQPAELGDSAVYLCASSSPAGGFTGELFFGEGSRLTVL.

The rearrangement uses TRBV19 and TRBJ2-7, with D perhaps matching TRBD1 (5 bases). This CDR3 spans 15 amino acids. Trimming stripped 5 bases from V and 3 bases from J, with 17 bases between. Germline loops: CDR1 LNHDA, CDR2 SQIVND (reference sequence). The CDR3 bases are TGTGCCAGTAGTTTCGCAGGGTTGGGGAACTACGAGCAGTACTTC. Residues: CASSFAGLGNYEQYF.

The chain couples TRBV7-8 to TRBJ2-7; the D is unclear. Germline V gene sequence: CDR1 SGHVS, CDR2 FQNEAQ. This CDR3 contains 15 residues. V was trimmed by 1 base and J by 3 bases, leaving 13 bases between them. The CDR3 protein is CASSLEPTPSYEQYF. CDR3 nucleotides: TGTGCCAGCAGCTTAGAACCAACTCCTAGCTACGAGCAGTACTTC.

A word on this clone: The junction departs from the called germline gene at one end, perhaps through a read error. Other DNA sequences of this sample code for an identical CDR3. The rearrangement links TRBV7-9 to TRBJ1-2, with D unclear. CDR1 is SEHNR, CDR2 FQNEAQ, per germline (reference sequence). The CDR3 covers 11 residues. The CDR3 DNA reads TGTTCCAGCAGCTTAGTAGTGGGCTACACCTTC. It is translated as CSSSLVVGYTF.

The chain recombines TRBV27 with TRBJ2-7; the D gene is possibly TRBD1 (5 bases). V lost 8 bases to trimming and J lost 6 bases, with 23 bases between them. Germline CDR1 reads MNHEY; CDR2 reads SMNVEV (reference sequence). This CDR3 contains 15 residues. CDR3 loop: CASSSPGQSRREQYF. The DNA for the CDR3 is TGTGCCAGCTCAAGCCCAGGGCAGAGCAGACGCGAGCAGTACTTC.

The CDR3 here is CASSLGRFNFFQGYTF. The CDR3 DNA reads TGTGCCAGCTCACTAGGGCGATTCAACTTTTTCCAGGGCTACACCTTC. This chain links TRBV19 with TRBJ1-2; no firm D call. The CDR3 runs to 16 residues. The germline V and J ends were trimmed by 9 bases and 8 bases, with 28 bases remaining between them. The germline V gene has CDR1 LNHDA and CDR2 SQIVND (reference sequence).